This entry lists 9 T cell receptor beta chains sequenced from one sample in a study of response to subunit inactivated influenza vaccine. TCRdb processed the RT-PCR reads anew with MiXCR; each CDR3 protein has one entry. The table includes more than 600,000 distinct CDR3 sequences, roughly 20% detected once. The sequences come from PBMCs from blood, collected approximately 5 days after vaccination. These receptors all stem from a man between 45 and 60 years old who received an inactivated influenza vaccine.

The gene calls are TRBV18 and TRBJ1-5, with D uncertain. Germline CDR1 and CDR2: KGHSH and LQKENI. The CDR3 is made up of 14 amino acids. V gave up 5 bases and J gave up 3 bases, with 11 bases separating them. As DNA, the CDR3 is TGTGCCAGCTCAACGGCCGGGGACAATCAGCCCCAGCATTTT. It specifies CASSTAGDNQPQHF.

The chain has TRBV19 and TRBJ2-1, with TRBD2 as a possible D gene (6 bases). The germline gives CDR1 LNHDA, CDR2 SQIVND (reference sequence). V lost 3 bases, J lost 7 bases, and 7 bases lay in between. This CDR3 has 12 amino acids. The CDR3 DNA reads TGTGCCAGTAGTATGACTAGAAATGAGCAGTTCTTC. Translated, it gives CASSMTRNEQFF.

V gene TRBV18 combines with J gene TRBJ2-7; D ambiguous. The CDR3 covers 13 residues. V shed 3 bases and J shed 5 bases, with 11 bases lying between them. Germline V gene lookup returns CDR1 KGHSH and CDR2 LQKENI. CDR3 DNA: TGTGCCAGCTCACCGACCCCTTTCCACGAGCAGTACTTC. This translates into CASSPTPFHEQYF.

This clonotype appeared a few times. J is TRBJ2-7 and V is TRBV10-3; 8 bases line up with TRBD2. The CDR3 has 14 residues. The ends lost 6 bases at V and 3 bases at J; junction bases unmatched: 7. Germline CDR1 and CDR2: ENHRY and SYGVKD. The CDR3 loop reads CAIRSGTRGYEQYF. For the CDR3, the DNA is TGTGCCATCAGGTCGGGGACTAGGGGCTACGAGCAGTACTTC.

This clonotype has at least ten counts. The chain uses TRBV20-1 and TRBJ2-7, with D tentatively TRBD1 or TRBD2 (5 bases each). V was clipped by 3 bases and J by 5 bases, with 11 bases between them. The germline V gene has CDR1 DFQATT and CDR2 SNEGSKA (reference sequence). The CDR3 totals 12 residues. This CDR3 reads CSASRRGDEQYF. The CDR3 nucleotides are TGCAGTGCTAGCCGCCGGGGCGACGAGCAGTACTTC.

This clonotype was detected ten times or more. The chain employs TRBV24-1 and TRBJ2-3, with a weak D call TRBD1 (5 bases). V was cut by 5 bases and J by 2 bases, with 10 bases left in between. From germline, CDR1 is KGHDR and CDR2 SFDVKD. The CDR3 is 14 amino acids. In DNA, the CDR3 is TGTGCCACCAGTGTCCGTGGACACACAGATACGCAGTATTTT. Protein sequence: CATSVRGHTDTQYF.

This clonotype occurred many times. This chain joins TRBV6-1 and TRBJ2-7, with D perhaps matching TRBD1 (6 bases). V gave up 6 bases and J gave up 0 bases, with 12 bases separating them. The germline CDR1 and CDR2 sequences are MNHNS and SASEGT. There are 14 residues in the CDR3. As DNA, the CDR3 is TGTGCCAGCAGGGACAGTCCTTCCTCCTACGAGCAGTACTTC. It codes for CASRDSPSSYEQYF.

The rearrangement links TRBV11-2 to TRBJ2-5, with 10 bases lining up with TRBD1. The CDR3 has 15 residues. Germline assignment: CDR1 SGHAT and CDR2 FQNNGV. Trimming cost V 5 bases and J 2 bases; bases outside gene matches: 5. In DNA, the CDR3 is TGTGCCAGCAGCCAAACGGGACAGGGGCAAGAGACCCAGTACTTC. It is translated as CASSQTGQGQETQYF.

The chain uses TRBV6-1 and TRBJ1-1; D not certain. CDR1 is MNHNS, CDR2 SASEGT, per germline. CDR3 length equals 13 residues. Trimming took 7 bases from V and 6 from J, leaving 15 bases between them. In DNA form, the CDR3 reads TGTGCCAGCAATCCCTGGGAAAGCCCTGAAGCTTTCTTT. Encoded protein: CASNPWESPEAFF.